This T cell receptor (beta chain) was identified during a study of blood T cells in healthy people across ages. Study results and limitations: The diversity estimates, figures obtained from one million T cells, were considered underestimates.

A second roughly 6 to 12 cycle PCR used barcoded and J-beta primers. A 12-random-nucleotide template-switch adaptor tagged each cDNA molecule. Via MiXCR, TCRdb re-called the 5' RACE reads, giving one row per CDR3 protein. The table records 450,000 to 700,000 distinct CDR3 sequences, 25% to 30% of them present only once. As concerns this clonotype: Its antigen is undetermined.

V was pared by 8 bases and J by 0 bases, with 11 bases between. This CDR3 has 15 residues. Germline CDR1 reads MNHEY; CDR2 reads SMNVEV (reference sequence). The specimen sequenced was blood. The sequence was obtained from a woman in her seventies in good health. The V call is TRBV27, the J call TRBJ1-6; D is ambiguous. CDR3 loop: CASGTAGSYNSPLHF. As DNA, the CDR3 is TGTGCCAGCGGTACAGCCGGCTCCTATAATTCACCCCTCCACTTT.